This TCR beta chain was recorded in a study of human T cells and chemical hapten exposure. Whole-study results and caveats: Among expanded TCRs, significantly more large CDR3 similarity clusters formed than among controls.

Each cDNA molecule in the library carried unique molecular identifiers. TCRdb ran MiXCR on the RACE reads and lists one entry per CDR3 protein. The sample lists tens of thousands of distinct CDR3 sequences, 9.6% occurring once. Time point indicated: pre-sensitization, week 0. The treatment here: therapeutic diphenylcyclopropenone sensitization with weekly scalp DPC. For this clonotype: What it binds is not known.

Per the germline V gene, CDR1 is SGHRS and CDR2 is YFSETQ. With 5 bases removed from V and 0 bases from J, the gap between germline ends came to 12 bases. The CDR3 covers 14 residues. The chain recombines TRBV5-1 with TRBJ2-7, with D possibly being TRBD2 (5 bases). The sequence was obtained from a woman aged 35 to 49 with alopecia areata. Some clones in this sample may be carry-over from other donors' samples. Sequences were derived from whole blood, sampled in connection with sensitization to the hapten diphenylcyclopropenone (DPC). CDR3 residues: CASRSGPSSYEQYF. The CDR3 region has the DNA TGCGCCAGCAGGAGCGGACCGAGCTCCTACGAGCAGTACTTC.